This T cell receptor (beta chain) originates from a study of cytomegalovirus exposure and HLA in healthy donors. General study findings and limits: Among TCR beta chains, those listed as cytomegalovirus-associated numbered about 150. The classifier reportedly diagnosed cytomegalovirus status with high sensitivity and specificity. Rare TCR sequences dominated, though some public TCRs recurred in many donors.

On this clone itself: Its matching antigen is unknown.

The donors formed part of the 120-subject validation cohort, distinct from the approximately 630-subject first cohort. Repertoires were generated with immunoSEQ multiplex PCR, while TCRdb's copy carries only in-frame clones and drops some. The data show tens of thousands of clones, about 92% seen once. What was sequenced was PBMCs. This receptor was identified in a man between 18 and 29 years old in good health and CMV-seronegative.

The CDR3: CASSLGTSGAPTDEQYF. The CDR3 DNA sequence: TGTGCCAGCAGCTTAGGGACTAGCGGGGCCCCTACGGACGAGCAGTACTTC. This chain connects TRBV11-3 to TRBJ2-7, with 12 bases fitting TRBD2. Germline values: CDR1 SGHNT, CDR2 YENEEA. This CDR3 comprises 17 residues. J gave up 5 bases and V 1 base, and 9 bases lay outside the gene matches.